This TCR beta chain was profiled in a study of T cell responses to AZD1222 COVID-19 vaccine. CDR1 and CDR2 (germline): LNHDA, SQIVND (reference sequence). This CDR3 has 14 residues. The trim removed 6 bases at V and 14 bases at J, leaving 18 bases unmatched. TCRdb's copy holds only in-frame clones and misses some; the assay was immunoSEQ multiplex PCR. In the table there are more than 95,000 clones, 75% to 95% of which are singletons. The rearrangement joins TRBV19 to TRBJ1-2, with 7 bases that match TRBD1. The origin of this receptor is an adult in good health. The sequences come from peripheral blood, collected on day 0 of AZD1222 vaccination. The CDR3 region has the DNA TGTGCCAGTAGAACTACACCACAAGGACAGGTTGGGACCTTC. Protein: CASRTTPQGQVGTF.